This T cell receptor (beta chain) was recovered during a study of Graves' ophthalmopathy and Graves' hyperthyroidism. Study in general: Peripheral blood was collected at initial diagnosis, before any treatment.

Researchers turned away patients with other autoimmune diseases, uncontrolled infections, pregnancy or lactation. Fresh peripheral blood (approximately 10 ml) yielded the PBMCs. General observations from the study: Ophthalmopathy and stable hyperthyroidism were discriminated by a 13-signature model, with 87.88% sensitivity and 70% to 84% specificity.

V shed 10 bases, J shed 5 bases, and the junction held 12 bases outside the gene matches. Germline V lookup: CDR1 LNHNV, CDR2 YYDKDF (reference sequence). There are 14 residues in the CDR3. Concerning this clonotype: Its specificity is unknown.

The authors amplified TCR beta CDR3 regions from RNA transcripts. RT-PCR in the first round used HTBI primers; a second-round multiplex PCR followed. TCRdb re-derived calls from the multiplex PCR reads in MiXCR, one entry per CDR3 protein. The sample holds roughly 410,000 distinct CDR3 sequences, 15% seen once. The TCR sequence derives from a woman between 18 and 29 years old with stable Graves' hyperthyroidism. The rearrangement uses TRBV15 and TRBJ2-7; 9 nucleotides align to TRBD1. The source material was peripheral blood. The DNA for the CDR3 is TGTGCCAGCTCGTCCGGGACAGGGACCCACGAGCAGTACTTC. Its translation is CASSSGTGTHEQYF.